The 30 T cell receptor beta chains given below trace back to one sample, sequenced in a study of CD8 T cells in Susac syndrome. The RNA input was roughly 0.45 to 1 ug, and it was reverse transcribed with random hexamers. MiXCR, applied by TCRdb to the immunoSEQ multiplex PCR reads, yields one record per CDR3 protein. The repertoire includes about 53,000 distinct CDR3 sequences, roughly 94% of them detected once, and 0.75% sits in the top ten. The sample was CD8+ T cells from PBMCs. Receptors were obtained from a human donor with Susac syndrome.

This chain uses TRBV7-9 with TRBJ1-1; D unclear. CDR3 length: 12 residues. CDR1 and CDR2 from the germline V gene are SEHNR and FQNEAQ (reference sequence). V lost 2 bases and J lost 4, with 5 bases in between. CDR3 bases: TGTGCCAGCAGCTTACGTAGCACTGAAGCTTTCTTT. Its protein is CASSLRSTEAFF.

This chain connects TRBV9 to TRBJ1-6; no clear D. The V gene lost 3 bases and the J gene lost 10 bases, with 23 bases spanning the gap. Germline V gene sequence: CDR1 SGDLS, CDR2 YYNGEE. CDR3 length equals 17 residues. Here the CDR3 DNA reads TGTGCCAGCAGCGCGGAATTTAGGTGGGCGCGAGGCTCACCCCTCCACTTT. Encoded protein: CASSAEFRWARGSPLHF.

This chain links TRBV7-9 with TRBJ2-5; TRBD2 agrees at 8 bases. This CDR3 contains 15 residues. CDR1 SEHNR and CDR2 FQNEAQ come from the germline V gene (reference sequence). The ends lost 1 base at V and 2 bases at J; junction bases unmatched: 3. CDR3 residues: CASSLVASGQETQYF. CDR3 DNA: TGTGCCAGCAGCTTAGTGGCTAGCGGGCAAGAGACCCAGTACTTC. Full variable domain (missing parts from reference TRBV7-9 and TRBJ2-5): DTGVSQNPRHKITKRGQNVTFRCDPISEHNRLYWYRQTLGQGPEFLTYFQNEAQLEKSRLLSDRFSAERPKGSFSTLEIQRTEQGDSAMYLCASSLVASGQETQYFGPGTRLLVL.

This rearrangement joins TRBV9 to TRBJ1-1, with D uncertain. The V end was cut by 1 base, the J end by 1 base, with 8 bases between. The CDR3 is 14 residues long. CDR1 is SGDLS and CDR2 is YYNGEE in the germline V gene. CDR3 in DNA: TGTGCCAGCAGCGTAAAGGGAGCGAACACTGAAGCTTTCTTT. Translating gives CASSVKGANTEAFF.

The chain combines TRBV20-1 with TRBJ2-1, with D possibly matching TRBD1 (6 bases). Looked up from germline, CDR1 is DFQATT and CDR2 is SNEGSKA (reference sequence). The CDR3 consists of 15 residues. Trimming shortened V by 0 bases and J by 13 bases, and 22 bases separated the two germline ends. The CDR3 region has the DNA TGCAGTGCTAGAGAGCCACTAAATCTGGACAGAATACAGTTCTTC. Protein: CSAREPLNLDRIQFF.

The CDR3, as DNA: TGTGCCAGCAGCTCCGCCTCGGACAGGGTAGAAGGCTACACCTTC. It is translated as CASSSASDRVEGYTF. The rearrangement links TRBV5-6 to TRBJ1-2, with TRBD1 matching over 8 bases. After removal of 3 bases from V and 8 bases from J, the junction contained 12 bases not matched to a gene. The CDR3 is made up of 15 amino acids. CDR1 and CDR2 from the germline V gene are SGHDT and YYEEEE. The complete variable domain, with remaining parts taken from reference TRBV5-6 and TRBJ1-2, reads DAGVTQSPTHLIKTRGQQVTLRCSPKSGHDTVSWYQQALGQGPQFIFQYYEEEERQRGNFPDRFSGHQFPNYSSELNVNALLLGDSALYLCASSSASDRVEGYTFGSGTRLTVV.

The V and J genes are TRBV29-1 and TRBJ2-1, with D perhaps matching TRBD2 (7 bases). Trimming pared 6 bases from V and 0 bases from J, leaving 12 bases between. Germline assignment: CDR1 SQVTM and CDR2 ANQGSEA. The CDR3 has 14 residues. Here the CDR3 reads CSVGGGLSYNEQFF. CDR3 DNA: TGCAGCGTCGGCGGGGGCCTCTCCTACAATGAGCAGTTCTTC.

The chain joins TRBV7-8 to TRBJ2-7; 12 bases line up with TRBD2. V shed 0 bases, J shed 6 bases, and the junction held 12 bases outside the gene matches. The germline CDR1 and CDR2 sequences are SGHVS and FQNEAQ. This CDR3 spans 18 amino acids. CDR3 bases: TGTGCCAGCAGCTTAGCGAGTATGGGGCTAGCGGGAGGGGGCGAGCAGTACTTC. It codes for CASSLASMGLAGGGEQYF.

In nucleotides, the CDR3 is TGCGCCAGCAGCTTGGGATGGGGAGCGAACACTGAAGCTTTCTTT. Protein product: CASSLGWGANTEAFF. V and J are TRBV5-1 and TRBJ1-1; D unclear. There are 15 residues in the CDR3. Germline loops: CDR1 SGHRS, CDR2 YFSETQ. Trimming shortened V by 0 bases and J by 1 base, and 10 bases separated the two germline ends.

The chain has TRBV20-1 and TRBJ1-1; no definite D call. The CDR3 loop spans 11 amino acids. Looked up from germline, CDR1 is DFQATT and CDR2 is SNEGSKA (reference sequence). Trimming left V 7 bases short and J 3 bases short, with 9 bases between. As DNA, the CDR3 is TGCAGTGTTGAGGAGTACACTGAAGCTTTCTTT. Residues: CSVEEYTEAFF.

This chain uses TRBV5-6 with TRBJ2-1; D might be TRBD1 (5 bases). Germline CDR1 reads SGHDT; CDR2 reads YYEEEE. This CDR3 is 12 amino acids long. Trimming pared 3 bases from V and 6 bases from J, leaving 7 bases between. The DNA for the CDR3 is TGTGCCAGCAGCTCCGACAGCAATGAGCAGTTCTTC. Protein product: CASSSDSNEQFF.

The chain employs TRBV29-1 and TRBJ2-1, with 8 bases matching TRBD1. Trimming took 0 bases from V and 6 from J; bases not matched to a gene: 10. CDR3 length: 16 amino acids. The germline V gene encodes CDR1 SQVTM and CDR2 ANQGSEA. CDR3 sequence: CSVEDWRQGSGNEQFF. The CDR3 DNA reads TGCAGCGTTGAAGACTGGCGACAGGGGAGTGGCAATGAGCAGTTCTTC.

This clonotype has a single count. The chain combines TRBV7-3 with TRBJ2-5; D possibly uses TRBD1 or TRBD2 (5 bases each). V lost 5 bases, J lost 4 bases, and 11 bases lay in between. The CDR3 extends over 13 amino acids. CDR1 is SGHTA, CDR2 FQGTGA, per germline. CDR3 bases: TGTGCCAGCAGCCAGGGAGCTGGAGAGACCCAGTACTTC. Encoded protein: CASSQGAGETQYF.

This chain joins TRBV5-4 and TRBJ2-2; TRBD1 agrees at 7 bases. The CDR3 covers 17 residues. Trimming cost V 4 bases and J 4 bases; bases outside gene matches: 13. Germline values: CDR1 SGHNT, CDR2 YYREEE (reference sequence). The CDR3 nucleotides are TGTGCCAGCAGCGACTTTCCCGGGACAGCTATCACCGGGGAGCTGTTTTTT. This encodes CASSDFPGTAITGELFF.

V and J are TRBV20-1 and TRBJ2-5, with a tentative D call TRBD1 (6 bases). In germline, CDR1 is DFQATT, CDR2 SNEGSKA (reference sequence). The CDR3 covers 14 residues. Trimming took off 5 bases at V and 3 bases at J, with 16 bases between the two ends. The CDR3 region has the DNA TGCAGTGCTGAACGGGACACCCCTAAAGAGACCCAGTACTTC. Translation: CSAERDTPKETQYF.

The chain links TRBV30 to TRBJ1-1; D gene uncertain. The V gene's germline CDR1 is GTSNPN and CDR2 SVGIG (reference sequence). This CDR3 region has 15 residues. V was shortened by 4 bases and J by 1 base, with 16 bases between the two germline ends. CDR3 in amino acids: CAWTILGGGNTEAFF. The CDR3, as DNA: TGTGCCTGGACCATCCTTGGTGGCGGGAACACTGAAGCTTTCTTT. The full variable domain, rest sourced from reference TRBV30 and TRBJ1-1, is SQTIHQWPATLVQPVGSPLSLECTVEGTSNPNLYWYRQAAGRGLQLLFYSVGIGQISSEVPQNLSASRPQDRQFILSSKKLLLSDSGFYLCAWTILGGGNTEAFFGQGTRLTVV.

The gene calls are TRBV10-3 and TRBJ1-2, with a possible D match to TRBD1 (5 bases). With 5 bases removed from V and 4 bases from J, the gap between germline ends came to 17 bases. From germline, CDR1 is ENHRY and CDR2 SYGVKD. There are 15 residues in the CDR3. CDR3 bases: TGTGCCATCAGTCTCCAGGGAGAGTTGTCCTATGGCTACACCTTC. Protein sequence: CAISLQGELSYGYTF.

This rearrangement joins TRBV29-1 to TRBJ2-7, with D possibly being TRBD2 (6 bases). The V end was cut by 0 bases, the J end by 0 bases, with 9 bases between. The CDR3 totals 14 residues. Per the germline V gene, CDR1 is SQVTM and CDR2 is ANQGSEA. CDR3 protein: CSVEEAGSSYEQYF. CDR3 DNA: TGCAGCGTTGAAGAGGCCGGGAGCTCCTACGAGCAGTACTTC.

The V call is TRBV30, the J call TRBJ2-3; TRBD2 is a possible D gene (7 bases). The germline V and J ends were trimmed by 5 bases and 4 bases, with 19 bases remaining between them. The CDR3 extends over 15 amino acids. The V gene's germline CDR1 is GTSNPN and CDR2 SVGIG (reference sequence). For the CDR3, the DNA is TGTGCCTGGGTGGGCCCTGGGGGGGCGGCAGATACGCAGTATTTT. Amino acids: CAWVGPGGAADTQYF. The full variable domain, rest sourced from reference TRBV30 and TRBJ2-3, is SQTIHQWPATLVQPVGSPLSLECTVEGTSNPNLYWYRQAAGRGLQLLFYSVGIGQISSEVPQNLSASRPQDRQFILSSKKLLLSDSGFYLCAWVGPGGAADTQYFGPGTRLTVL.

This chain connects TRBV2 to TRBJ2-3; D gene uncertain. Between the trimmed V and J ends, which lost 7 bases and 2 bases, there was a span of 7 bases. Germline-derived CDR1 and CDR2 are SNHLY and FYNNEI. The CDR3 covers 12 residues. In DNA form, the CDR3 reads TGTGCCAGCACCACCTTCACAGATACGCAGTATTTT. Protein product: CASTTFTDTQYF.

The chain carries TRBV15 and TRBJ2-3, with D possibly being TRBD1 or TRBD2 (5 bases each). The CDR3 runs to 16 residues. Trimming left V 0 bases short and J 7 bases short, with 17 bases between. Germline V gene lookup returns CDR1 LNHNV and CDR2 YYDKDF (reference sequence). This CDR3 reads CATSRDLGSGTYTQYF. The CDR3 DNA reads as TGTGCCACCAGCAGAGACCTGGGGTCCGGGACCTATACGCAGTATTTT. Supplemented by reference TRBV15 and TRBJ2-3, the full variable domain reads DAMVIQNPRYQVTQFGKPVTLSCSQTLNHNVMYWYQQKSSQAPKLLFHYYDKDFNNEADTPDNFQSRRPNTSFCFLDIRSPGLGDTAMYLCATSRDLGSGTYTQYFGPGTRLTVL.

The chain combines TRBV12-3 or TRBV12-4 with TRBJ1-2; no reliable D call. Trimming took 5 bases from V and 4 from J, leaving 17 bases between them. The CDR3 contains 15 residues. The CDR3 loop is CASSPTVKVRYGYTF. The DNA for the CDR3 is TGTGCCAGCAGTCCGACGGTAAAGGTCCGCTATGGCTACACCTTC.

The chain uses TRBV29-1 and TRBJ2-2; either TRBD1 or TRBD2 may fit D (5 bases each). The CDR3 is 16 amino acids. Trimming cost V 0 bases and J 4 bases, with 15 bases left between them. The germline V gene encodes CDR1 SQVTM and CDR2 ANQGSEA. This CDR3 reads CSVEDRGRAGTGELFF. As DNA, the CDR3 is TGCAGCGTTGAAGATAGAGGCAGGGCGGGCACCGGGGAGCTGTTTTTT.

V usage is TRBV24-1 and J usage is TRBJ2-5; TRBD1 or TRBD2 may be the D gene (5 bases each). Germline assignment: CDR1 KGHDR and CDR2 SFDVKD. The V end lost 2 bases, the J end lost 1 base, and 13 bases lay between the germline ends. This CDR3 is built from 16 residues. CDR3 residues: CATSDSGDEGQETQYF. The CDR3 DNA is TGTGCCACCAGTGATTCTGGGGACGAAGGCCAAGAGACCCAGTACTTC.

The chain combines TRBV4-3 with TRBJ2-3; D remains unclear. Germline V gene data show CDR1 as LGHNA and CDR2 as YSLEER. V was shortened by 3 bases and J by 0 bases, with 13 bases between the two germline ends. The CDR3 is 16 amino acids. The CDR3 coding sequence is TGCGCCAGCAGCCAGGAGACTGCCTCTAGCACAGATACGCAGTATTTT. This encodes CASSQETASSTDTQYF.

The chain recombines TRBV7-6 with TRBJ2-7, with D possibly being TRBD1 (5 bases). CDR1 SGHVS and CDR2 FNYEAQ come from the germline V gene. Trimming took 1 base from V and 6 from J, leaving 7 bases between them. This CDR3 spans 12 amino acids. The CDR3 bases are TGTGCCAGCAGCTTAGGTAGGGGCGAGCAGTACTTC. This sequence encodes CASSLGRGEQYF.

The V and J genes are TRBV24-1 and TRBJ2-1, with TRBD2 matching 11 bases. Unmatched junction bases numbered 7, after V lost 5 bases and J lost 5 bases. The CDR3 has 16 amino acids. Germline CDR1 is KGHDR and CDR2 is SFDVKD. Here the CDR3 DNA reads TGTGCCACCAGTGCCCGAGGACTAGCGGGTCACAATGAGCAGTTCTTC. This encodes CATSARGLAGHNEQFF.

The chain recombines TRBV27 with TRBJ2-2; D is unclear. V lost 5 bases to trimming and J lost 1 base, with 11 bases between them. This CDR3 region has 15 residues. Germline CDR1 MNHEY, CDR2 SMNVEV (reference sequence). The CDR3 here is CASSPGRLNTGELFF. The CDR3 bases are TGTGCCAGCAGTCCCGGCAGACTGAACACCGGGGAGCTGTTTTTT.

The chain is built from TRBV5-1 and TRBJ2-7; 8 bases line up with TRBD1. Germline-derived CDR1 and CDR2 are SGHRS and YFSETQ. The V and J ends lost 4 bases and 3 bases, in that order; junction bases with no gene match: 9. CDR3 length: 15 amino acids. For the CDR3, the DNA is TGCGCCAGCAGCCCTCGGGCACAGGGGGACTACGAGCAGTACTTC. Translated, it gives CASSPRAQGDYEQYF.

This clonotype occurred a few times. CDR3 region: CASSYDGGRETQYF. CDR3 sequence (DNA): TGTGCCAGCAGTTACGACGGGGGCCGGGAGACCCAGTACTTC. This rearrangement joins TRBV6-2 or TRBV6-3 to TRBJ2-5, with D perhaps assigned TRBD1 or TRBD2 (6 bases each). The CDR3 has 14 amino acids. Germline V CDR1 and CDR2: MNHEY, SVGEGT. Trimming removed 2 bases at V and 5 bases at J, with 12 bases between.